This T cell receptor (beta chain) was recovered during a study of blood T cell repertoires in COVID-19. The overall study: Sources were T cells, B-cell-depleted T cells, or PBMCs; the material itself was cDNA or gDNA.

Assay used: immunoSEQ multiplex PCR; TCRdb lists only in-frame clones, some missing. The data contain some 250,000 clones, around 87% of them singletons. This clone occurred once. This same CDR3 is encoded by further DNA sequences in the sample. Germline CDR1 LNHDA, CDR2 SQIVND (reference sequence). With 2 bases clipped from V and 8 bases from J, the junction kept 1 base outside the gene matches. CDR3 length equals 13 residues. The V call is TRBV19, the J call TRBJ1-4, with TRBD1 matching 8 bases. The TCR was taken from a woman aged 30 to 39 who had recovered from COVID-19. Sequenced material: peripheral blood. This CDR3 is CASSIRTGEKLFF. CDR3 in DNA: TGTGCCAGTAGTATAAGGACAGGGGAAAAACTGTTTTTT.